The rows below give T cell receptor beta chains drawn from one sample of a study of identifying expanded T cells in peripheral blood. The protocol was immunoSEQ multiplex PCR, while the TCRdb copy is restricted to in-frame clones and leaves out a portion. The data contain under 110,000 clones, about 83% of them singletons. Sequences were obtained from blood. The origin of the receptors is a person aged 18-70 years in good health. CDR3s leave out the opening cysteine and the closing phenylalanine or tryptophan. D genes are given only for firm matches.

V	D	CDR3
TRBV20-1	.	SARGIHGYT
TRBV6-5	.	ASRVDWDTDTQY
TRBV6-6	TRBD1	ASIVKGQVGYEQY
TRBV6-1	.	ASSEIHTYNEQF
TRBV7-2	.	ASSLVHRSKETQY
TRBV2	.	ASIYAETQY
TRBV5-4	TRBD1	ASSPRQGIMNTEAF
TRBV29-1	.	SVETMNTEAF
TRBV30	TRBD1	AWTSGDRGRRGYT
TRBV7-8	.	ASSLDRAGTIY
TRBV2	.	ASSDRVSGANVLT
TRBV28	TRBD1	ASSPPGTEKETQY
TRBV5-6	TRBD1	ASSQTGGTEAF
TRBV2	.	ASSDWGITGELF
TRBV7-2	.	ASSLLHVWQGSYEQY
TRBV30	.	AWSIRYEQY
TRBV5-5	.	ASSLIQADGYT
TRBV4-2	TRBD1	ASSQAGTEGIGEQF